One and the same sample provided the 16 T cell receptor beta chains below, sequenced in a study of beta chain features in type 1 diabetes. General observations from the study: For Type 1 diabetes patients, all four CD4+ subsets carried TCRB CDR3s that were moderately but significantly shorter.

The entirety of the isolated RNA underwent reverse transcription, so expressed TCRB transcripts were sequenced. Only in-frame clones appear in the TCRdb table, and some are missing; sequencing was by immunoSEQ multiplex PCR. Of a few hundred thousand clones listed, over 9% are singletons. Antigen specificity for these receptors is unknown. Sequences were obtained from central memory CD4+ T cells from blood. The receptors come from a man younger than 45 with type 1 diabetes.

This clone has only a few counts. For the CDR3, the DNA is TGTGCCAGCAGCTTACAGGGTGTTGCTTTCTTT. Residues: CASSLQGVAFF. This chain connects TRBV5-4 to TRBJ1-1; TRBD1 is a possible D gene (6 bases). CDR1 and CDR2 (germline): SGHNT, YYREEE (reference sequence). V was cut by 2 bases and J by 11 bases, with 10 bases left in between. CDR3 length equals 11 residues.

The CDR3 loop reads CASSVGNSPLGDTQYF. The CDR3 DNA sequence: TGTGCCAGCAGCGTAGGTAACTCCCCATTAGGGGATACGCAGTATTTT. V usage is TRBV9 and J usage is TRBJ2-3; D uncertain. This CDR3 spans 16 amino acids. Germline CDR1 is SGDLS and CDR2 is YYNGEE. Deletions cut 0 bases from V and 6 bases from J, with 17 bases between.

The DNA for the CDR3 is TGCGCCAGCAGCCAAGCTCTTCCCGGGACAGGGTATGGCTACACCTTC. Its protein is CASSQALPGTGYGYTF. The chain employs TRBV4-3 and TRBJ1-2; 9 bases are a match to TRBD1. This CDR3 contains 16 residues. CDR1 LGHNA and CDR2 YSLEER come from the germline V gene. V was clipped by 1 base and J by 5 bases; unmatched bases: 8.

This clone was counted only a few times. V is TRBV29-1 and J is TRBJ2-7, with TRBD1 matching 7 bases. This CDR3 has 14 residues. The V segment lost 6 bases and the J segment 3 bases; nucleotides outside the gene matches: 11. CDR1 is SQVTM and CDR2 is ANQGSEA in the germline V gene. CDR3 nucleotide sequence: TGCAGCGTGGTCCGGGACAGCGGTTTCTACGAGCAGTACTTC. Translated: CSVVRDSGFYEQYF.

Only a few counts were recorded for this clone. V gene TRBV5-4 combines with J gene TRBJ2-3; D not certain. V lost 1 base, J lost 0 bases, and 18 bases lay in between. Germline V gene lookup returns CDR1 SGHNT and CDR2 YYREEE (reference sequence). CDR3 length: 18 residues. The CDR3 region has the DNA TGTGCCAGCAGCTTGCGAAACCAAGGTTCCGTCAGCACAGATACGCAGTATTTT. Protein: CASSLRNQGSVSTDTQYF. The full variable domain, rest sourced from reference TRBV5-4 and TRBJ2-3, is ETGVTQSPTHLIKTRGQQVTLRCSSQSGHNTVSWYQQALGQGPQFIFQYYREEENGRGNFPPRFSGLQFPNYSSELNVNALELDDSALYLCASSLRNQGSVSTDTQYFGPGTRLTVL.

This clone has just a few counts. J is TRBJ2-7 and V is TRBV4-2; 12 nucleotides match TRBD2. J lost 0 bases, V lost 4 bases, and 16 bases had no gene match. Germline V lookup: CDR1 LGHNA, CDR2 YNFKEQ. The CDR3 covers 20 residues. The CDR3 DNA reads TGTGCCAGCAGCCTTGGGACTAGCGGGCCAGGAACCCCAATCTCCTACGAGCAGTACTTC. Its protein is CASSLGTSGPGTPISYEQYF.

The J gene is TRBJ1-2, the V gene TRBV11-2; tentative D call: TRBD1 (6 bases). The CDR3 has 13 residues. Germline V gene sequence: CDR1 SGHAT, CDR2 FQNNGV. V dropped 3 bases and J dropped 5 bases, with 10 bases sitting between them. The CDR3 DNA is TGTGCCAGCAGCTTTACAGGGAGATATGGCTACACCTTC. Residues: CASSFTGRYGYTF.

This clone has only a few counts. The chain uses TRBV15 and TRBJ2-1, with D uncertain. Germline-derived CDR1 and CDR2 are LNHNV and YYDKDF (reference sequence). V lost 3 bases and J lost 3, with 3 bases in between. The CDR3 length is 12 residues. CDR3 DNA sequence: TGTGCCACCAGCAGGGACTACAATGAGCAGTTCTTC. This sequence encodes CATSRDYNEQFF.

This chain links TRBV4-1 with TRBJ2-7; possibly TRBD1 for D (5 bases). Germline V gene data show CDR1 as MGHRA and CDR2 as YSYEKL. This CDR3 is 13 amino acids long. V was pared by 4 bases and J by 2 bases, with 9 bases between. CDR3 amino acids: CASSREGAYEQYF. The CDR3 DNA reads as TGCGCCAGCAGCCGTGAAGGGGCCTACGAGCAGTACTTC.

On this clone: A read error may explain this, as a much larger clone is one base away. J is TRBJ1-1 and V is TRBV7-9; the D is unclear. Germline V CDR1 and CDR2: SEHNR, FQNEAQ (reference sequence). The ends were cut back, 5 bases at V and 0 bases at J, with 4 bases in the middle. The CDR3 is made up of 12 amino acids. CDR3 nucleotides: TGTGCCAGCAGCCCGTTGAACACTGAAGCTTTCTTT. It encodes CASSPLNTEAFF.

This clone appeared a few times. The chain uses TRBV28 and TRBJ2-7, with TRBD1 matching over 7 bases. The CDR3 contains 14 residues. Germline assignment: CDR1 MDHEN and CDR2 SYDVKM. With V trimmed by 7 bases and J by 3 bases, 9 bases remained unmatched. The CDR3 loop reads CASIRGTYGYEQYF. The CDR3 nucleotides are TGTGCCAGCATCAGGGGGACCTACGGCTACGAGCAGTACTTC.

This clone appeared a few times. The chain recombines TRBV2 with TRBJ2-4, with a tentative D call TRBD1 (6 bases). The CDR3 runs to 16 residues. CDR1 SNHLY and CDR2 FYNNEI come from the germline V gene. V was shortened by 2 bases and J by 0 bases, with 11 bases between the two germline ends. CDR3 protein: CASSERQGRAKNIQYF. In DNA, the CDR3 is TGTGCCAGCAGTGAACGGCAGGGGCGAGCCAAAAACATTCAGTACTTC.

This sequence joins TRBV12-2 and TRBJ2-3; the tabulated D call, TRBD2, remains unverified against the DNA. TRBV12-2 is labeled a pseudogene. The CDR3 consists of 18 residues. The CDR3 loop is CASRFGLAGVHGWDTQYF. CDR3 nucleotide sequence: TGTGCAAGTCGCTTCGGACTAGCGGGAGTCCATGGGTGGGATACGCAGTATTTT.

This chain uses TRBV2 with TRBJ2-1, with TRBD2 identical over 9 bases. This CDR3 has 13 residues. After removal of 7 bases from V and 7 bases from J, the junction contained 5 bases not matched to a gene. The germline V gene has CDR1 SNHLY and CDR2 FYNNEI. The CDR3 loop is CASKRLAVNEQFF. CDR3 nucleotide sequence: TGTGCCAGCAAAAGACTAGCGGTAAATGAGCAGTTCTTC. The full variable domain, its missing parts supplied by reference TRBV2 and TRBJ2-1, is EPEVTQTPSHQVTQMGQEVILRCVPISNHLYFYWYRQILGQKVEFLVSFYNNEISEKSEIFDDQFSVERPDGSNFTLKIRSTKLEDSAMYFCASKRLAVNEQFFGPGTRLTVL.

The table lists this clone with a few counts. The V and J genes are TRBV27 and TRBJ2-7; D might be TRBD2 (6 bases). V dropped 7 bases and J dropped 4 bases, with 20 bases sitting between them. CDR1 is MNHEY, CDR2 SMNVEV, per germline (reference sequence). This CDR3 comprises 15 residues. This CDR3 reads CASKTGTSLGYEQYF. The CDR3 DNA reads TGTGCCAGCAAAACCGGGACTTCTCTGGGTTACGAGCAGTACTTC.

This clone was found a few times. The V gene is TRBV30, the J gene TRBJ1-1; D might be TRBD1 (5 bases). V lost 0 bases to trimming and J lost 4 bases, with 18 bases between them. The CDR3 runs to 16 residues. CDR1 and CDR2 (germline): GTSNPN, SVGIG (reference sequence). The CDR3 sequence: CAWSVGPGLASTEAFF. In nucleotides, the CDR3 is TGTGCCTGGAGTGTGGGGCCCGGGTTGGCGAGCACTGAAGCTTTCTTT.